The next 14 T cell receptor beta chains were all read from a single sample in a study of cytomegalovirus exposure and HLA in healthy donors. Primers: 60 Vbeta forward and 13 Jbeta reverse. The assay was immunoSEQ multiplex PCR, and TCRdb's table has in-frame clones only and misses some. The top ten clones hold roughly 6% of a sample with 100,000 to 150,000 clones, 74% of them seen once. The sequencing input was PBMCs. The receptor set was obtained from a woman in her forties or fifties in good health and CMV-seropositive.

The chain couples TRBV7-9 to TRBJ1-2; the match to TRBD1 covers 8 bases. J gave up 6 bases and V 0 bases, and 6 bases lay outside the gene matches. Germline CDR1 is SEHNR and CDR2 is FQNEAQ (reference sequence). The CDR3 covers 15 residues. DNA of the CDR3: TGTGCCAGCAGCTTAGCCTTGCAGGGACAGGATGGCTACACCTTC. Protein sequence: CASSLALQGQDGYTF.

The V gene is TRBV29-1, the J gene TRBJ1-1; TRBD1 might be the D (5 bases). The CDR3 has 13 amino acids. Germline V CDR1 and CDR2: SQVTM, ANQGSEA. Trimming left V 6 bases short and J 6 bases short, with 17 bases between. For the CDR3, the DNA is TGCAGCGTATCCGGGACTGCTAGCGCTGAAGCTTTCTTT. This gives the protein CSVSGTASAEAFF.

The chain is built from TRBV6-6 and TRBJ2-7, with a possible D match to TRBD2 (6 bases). Per germline, CDR1 MNHNY and CDR2 SVGAGI (reference sequence). This CDR3 region has 14 residues. V shed 6 bases and J shed 5 bases, with 17 bases lying between them. The CDR3 reads CASSSAGGPHEQYF. The CDR3 DNA is TGTGCCAGCAGCTCTGCCGGGGGACCCCACGAGCAGTACTTC.

V is TRBV7-8 and J is TRBJ2-7; TRBD1 matches 11 bases. The CDR3 has 16 residues. V lost 1 base to trimming and J lost 3 bases; unmatched junction nucleotides: 5. Looked up from germline, CDR1 is SGHVS and CDR2 is FQNEAQ. CDR3 coding DNA: TGTGCCAGCAGCTTAGATAGGGACAGGGGGAGCTACGAGCAGTACTTC. Translating it yields CASSLDRDRGSYEQYF.

V gene TRBV29-1 combines with J gene TRBJ2-6; D remains unclear. Germline values: CDR1 SQVTM, CDR2 ANQGSEA. The V end was cut by 5 bases, the J end by 0 bases, with 8 bases between. CDR3 length: 14 amino acids. The CDR3 DNA follows: TGCAGCGTTCAATCCAGCTCTGGGGCCAACGTCCTGACTTTC. Its translation: CSVQSSSGANVLTF.

This clone was counted between two and nine times. This CDR3 is CASSPTGGQPQHF. The CDR3 nucleotides are TGTGCCAGCAGTCCGACCGGCGGTCAGCCCCAGCATTTT. This chain connects TRBV2 to TRBJ1-5, with no clear D. The CDR3 totals 13 residues. Between the trimmed V and J ends, which lost 5 bases and 6 bases, there was a span of 11 bases. Per germline, CDR1 SNHLY and CDR2 FYNNEI. Full variable domain (missing parts from reference TRBV2 and TRBJ1-5): EPEVTQTPSHQVTQMGQEVILRCVPISNHLYFYWYRQILGQKVEFLVSFYNNEISEKSEIFDDQFSVERPDGSNFTLKIRSTKLEDSAMYFCASSPTGGQPQHFGDGTRLSIL.

The chain recombines TRBV2 with TRBJ1-1; D is ambiguous. This CDR3 region has 12 residues. Trimming cost V 7 bases and J 11 bases, with 17 bases left between them. Germline V gene lookup returns CDR1 SNHLY and CDR2 FYNNEI. DNA of the CDR3: TGTGCCAGCACTGCCCTAACCTGTAAGGCTTTCTTT. As protein: CASTALTCKAFF.

This chain connects TRBV7-9 to TRBJ1-2; D remains unclear. Trimming stripped 0 bases from V and 4 bases from J, with 6 bases between. Germline V gene sequence: CDR1 SEHNR, CDR2 FQNEAQ (reference sequence). The CDR3 sequence is 13 residues long. The CDR3, as DNA: TGTGCCAGCAGCTTAGCGGGCACCTATGGCTACACCTTC. This gives the protein CASSLAGTYGYTF.

This CDR3 is CASSEAGGGYTF. DNA for the CDR3: TGTGCCAGCAGTGAAGCTGGGGGCGGCTACACCTTC. This chain joins TRBV2 and TRBJ1-2, with D possibly matching TRBD1 (6 bases). CDR1 SNHLY and CDR2 FYNNEI come from the germline V gene. The V end was cut by 0 bases, the J end by 8 bases, with 7 bases between. The CDR3 consists of 12 residues.

The chain links TRBV15 to TRBJ1-2; D is undetermined. Germline-derived CDR1 and CDR2 are LNHNV and YYDKDF (reference sequence). V lost 0 bases to trimming and J lost 5 bases, with 16 bases between them. The CDR3 has 16 amino acids. Here the CDR3 reads CATSRDSAAWSYGYTF. In DNA form, the CDR3 reads TGTGCCACCAGCAGAGATTCGGCAGCCTGGAGTTATGGCTACACCTTC.

V usage is TRBV7-2 and J usage is TRBJ1-2; 9 positions agree with TRBD1. Per the germline V gene, CDR1 is SGHTA and CDR2 is FQGNSA. Trimming took 4 bases from V and 3 from J; bases not matched to a gene: 6. The CDR3 contains 15 residues. CDR3: CASSSTGTGHYGYTF. The CDR3 bases are TGTGCCAGCAGCTCGACCGGGACAGGGCACTATGGCTACACCTTC. The variable domain in full, completed from reference TRBV7-2 and TRBJ1-2, reads GAGVSQSPSNKVTEKGKDVELRCDPISGHTALYWYRQSLGQGLEFLIYFQGNSAPDKSGLPSDRFSAERTGGSVSTLTIQRTQQEDSAVYLCASSSTGTGHYGYTFGSGTRLTVV.

The chain uses TRBV2 and TRBJ1-5; D is undetermined. V was trimmed by 4 bases and J by 3 bases, leaving 7 bases between them. From germline, CDR1 is SNHLY and CDR2 FYNNEI. The CDR3 has 13 amino acids. This CDR3 reads CASSGSTNQPQHF. In nucleotides, the CDR3 is TGTGCCAGCAGTGGAAGCACCAATCAGCCCCAGCATTTT.

This clone was seen more than once but under ten times. The chain employs TRBV5-1 and TRBJ2-7; the match to TRBD2 covers 7 bases. CDR1 is SGHRS, CDR2 YFSETQ, per germline. This CDR3 comprises 15 residues. V gave up 4 bases and J gave up 1 base; unmatched junction bases: 8. The CDR3 reads CASSRGTTRSYEQYF. The CDR3 DNA is TGCGCCAGCAGCCGCGGGACTACCAGATCCTACGAGCAGTACTTC.

The genes are TRBV11-3 and TRBJ2-1; 7 nucleotides align to TRBD1. The CDR3 sequence is 14 residues long. Germline V gene data show CDR1 as SGHNT and CDR2 as YENEEA. Trimming cost V 1 base and J 14 bases; bases outside gene matches: 11. CDR3 in DNA: TGTGCCAGCAGCTTAGTTCGAGGGCAGGGGGTGGAGTTCTTC. The encoded protein is CASSLVRGQGVEFF.